A single sample is the source of the 26 T cell receptor beta chains below, sequenced in a study of control samples from healthy donors and cancer patients. Generated by immunoSEQ multiplex PCR, the TCRdb table keeps only in-frame clones and is missing some. Counted here are 150,000 or so clones, under 95% occurring once; the ten biggest clones make up roughly 5.5%. The sample comprised blood. The origin of the receptors is a man aged 18 to 30 in good health.

This rearrangement joins TRBV6-6 to TRBJ1-1; 8 bases align to TRBD1. This CDR3 region has 15 residues. CDR1 MNHNY and CDR2 SVGAGI come from the germline V gene (reference sequence). V dropped 6 bases and J dropped 0; count of bases not matched to a gene: 6. The CDR3 nucleotides are TGTGCCAGCAGCCCAACCAGGGGGCTGAACACTGAAGCTTTCTTT. It translates to CASSPTRGLNTEAFF.

The gene calls are TRBV6-2 or TRBV6-3 and TRBJ1-5; 7 nucleotides agree with TRBD1. The CDR3 spans 20 residues. Germline V lookup: CDR1 MNHEY, CDR2 SVGEGT. Trimming removed 0 bases from V and 0 bases from J; junction bases left unmatched: 14. CDR3 loop: CASSYSRGTDATLSNQPQHF. For the CDR3, the DNA is TGTGCCAGCAGTTACTCGAGAGGGACAGACGCAACACTTAGCAATCAGCCCCAGCATTTT.

V gene TRBV7-6 combines with J gene TRBJ1-3; 7 nucleotides agree with TRBD1. Trimming at V came to 5 bases and at J to 4 bases, leaving 8 bases not matched to a gene. Germline V gene lookup returns CDR1 SGHVS and CDR2 FNYEAQ. CDR3 length equals 15 residues. CDR3 sequence (DNA): TGTGCCAGCAGCCAACCGACAGGGTTCGGAAACACCATATATTTT. Translation gives CASSQPTGFGNTIYF.

V and J are TRBV19 and TRBJ1-1; no definite D call. Per germline, CDR1 LNHDA and CDR2 SQIVND (reference sequence). This CDR3 region has 13 residues. Trimming took off 4 bases at V and 0 bases at J, with 6 bases between the two ends. As DNA, the CDR3 is TGTGCCAGTAGTACGGGGTTGAACACTGAAGCTTTCTTT. This encodes CASSTGLNTEAFF. The full variable domain, with the rest looked up from reference TRBV19 and TRBJ1-1, is DGGITQSPKYLFRKEGQNVTLSCEQNLNHDAMYWYRQDPGQGLRLIYYSQIVNDFQKGDIAEGYSVSREKKESFPLTVTSAQKNPTAFYLCASSTGLNTEAFFGQGTRLTVV.

This clone was detected once. The V gene is TRBV13, the J gene TRBJ2-1; D not resolved. V was cut by 3 bases and J by 8 bases, with 5 bases left in between. Germline V CDR1 and CDR2: PRHDT, FYEKMQ (reference sequence). The CDR3 length is 11 residues. In nucleotides, the CDR3 is TGTGCCAGCAGCTTCCGGGATGAGCAGTTCTTC. It translates to CASSFRDEQFF.

Worth noting for this clone: In the same sample, other DNA sequences code for this CDR3. V and J are TRBV10-3 and TRBJ2-2, with 10 bases matching TRBD2. Germline values: CDR1 ENHRY, CDR2 SYGVKD. The CDR3 covers 18 residues. V shed 10 bases, J shed 4 bases, and the junction held 18 bases outside the gene matches. The chain's CDR3 is CATSTRPSGSTSTGELFF. As DNA, the CDR3 is TGTGCCACCTCGACGAGGCCTAGCGGGAGTACGTCCACCGGGGAGCTGTTTTTT.

The chain is built from TRBV24-1 and TRBJ2-3; 8 bases match TRBD2. CDR1 and CDR2 from the germline V gene are KGHDR and SFDVKD. The CDR3 extends over 14 amino acids. The junction had 7 bases not matched to a gene; V was cut back by 7 bases and J by 5 bases. CDR3 DNA: TGTGCCACCAGCGGAGCGGGAGACCTAGATACGCAGTATTTT. Amino acids: CATSGAGDLDTQYF.

The chain recombines TRBV29-1 with TRBJ2-7, with TRBD1 identical over 9 bases. Losses at the gene ends were 7 bases for V and 2 bases for J; bases not matched to a gene: 3. Germline V gene data show CDR1 as SQVTM and CDR2 as ANQGSEA. There are 12 residues in the CDR3. CDR3 nucleotides: TGCAGCGCCAGGACAGGGGCCTACGAGCAGTACTTC. It translates to CSARTGAYEQYF.

V gene TRBV7-6 combines with J gene TRBJ1-1; no clear D gene. V shed 5 bases and J shed 0 bases, with 13 bases lying between them. The CDR3 runs 15 residues. Germline V gene sequence: CDR1 SGHVS, CDR2 FNYEAQ. This CDR3 reads CASSPQTELNTEAFF. DNA of the CDR3: TGTGCCAGCAGCCCACAAACAGAGCTGAACACTGAAGCTTTCTTT.

The genes are TRBV3-1 (or the pseudogene TRBV3-2) and TRBJ2-1; TRBD2 aligns across 8 bases. CDR1 is LGHDT, CDR2 YNNKEL, per germline (reference sequence). CDR3 size: 15 residues. J lost 3 bases, V lost 4 bases, and 5 bases had no gene match. The CDR3 loop reads CASSPGTRGYNEQFF. The CDR3 coding sequence is TGTGCCAGCAGCCCCGGGACTAGAGGCTACAATGAGCAGTTCTTC.

The V and J genes are TRBV19 and TRBJ1-2; 9 bases fit TRBD1. Germline V gene lookup returns CDR1 LNHDA and CDR2 SQIVND (reference sequence). Germline trimming cut 4 bases from V and 7 bases from J; bases unmatched to any gene: 7. The CDR3 runs 14 residues. CDR3 sequence (DNA): TGTGCCAGTAGTACCTTACAGGGGGCAGGTGGCTACACCTTC. Residues: CASSTLQGAGGYTF.

This clone is judged medium-sized. In DNA form, the CDR3 reads TGTGCCAGTAGCCTCCAGGGTAATCCGGGCAATCAGCCCCAGCATTTT. It specifies CASSLQGNPGNQPQHF. The chain couples TRBV19 to TRBJ1-5, with TRBD1 as a possible D gene (5 bases). With 6 bases removed from V and 2 bases from J, the gap between germline ends came to 17 bases. The length of the CDR3 is 16 residues. Germline-derived CDR1 and CDR2 are LNHDA and SQIVND (reference sequence).

The V and J genes are TRBV3-1 (or the pseudogene TRBV3-2) and TRBJ1-2, with 7 positions matching TRBD1. With 0 bases clipped from V and 6 bases from J, the junction kept 7 bases outside the gene matches. Germline V CDR1 and CDR2: LGHDT, YNNKEL (reference sequence). The CDR3 extends over 15 amino acids. The CDR3 nucleotides are TGTGCCAGCAGCCAAGATAGGCCCAGGGGGAATGGCTACACCTTC. Encoded protein: CASSQDRPRGNGYTF.

This chain connects TRBV5-8 to TRBJ2-7, with D unclear. This CDR3 has 14 amino acids. Trimming pared 1 base from V and 3 bases from J, leaving 11 bases between. Germline V CDR1 and CDR2: SGHTS, YDEGEE. The CDR3 here is CASSLFSWNYEQYF. The CDR3 DNA is TGTGCCAGCAGCTTGTTTTCTTGGAACTACGAGCAGTACTTC.

V usage is TRBV6-6 and J usage is TRBJ1-5, with TRBD1 as a possible D gene (5 bases). The CDR3 runs to 15 residues. Germline V gives CDR1 MNHNY, CDR2 SVGAGI (reference sequence). Trimming took off 6 bases at V and 9 bases at J, with 21 bases between the two ends. CDR3 amino acids: CASRSGPMARWPQHF. The DNA for the CDR3 is TGTGCCAGCAGATCGGGACCTATGGCGAGGTGGCCCCAGCATTTT.

The chain uses TRBV12-3 or TRBV12-4 and TRBJ1-2; possibly TRBD1 for D (5 bases). The CDR3 runs to 13 residues. With 3 bases removed from V and 4 bases from J, the gap between germline ends came to 9 bases. The CDR3 spells CASSFSGPYGYTF. The CDR3 nucleotides read TGTGCCAGCAGTTTCTCGGGGCCCTATGGCTACACCTTC.

The chain joins TRBV19 to TRBJ1-5; D gene uncertain. CDR1 is LNHDA, CDR2 SQIVND, per germline (reference sequence). V was trimmed by 3 bases and J by 7 bases, leaving 7 bases between them. CDR3 length: 12 amino acids. The CDR3 sequence: CASSIRHQPQHF. DNA for the CDR3: TGTGCCAGTAGTATTCGGCACCAGCCCCAGCATTTT.

The chain uses TRBV3-1 (or the pseudogene TRBV3-2) and TRBJ2-1, with 8 bases matching TRBD2. Trimming took 8 bases from V and 2 from J; bases not matched to a gene: 11. CDR1 is LGHDT, CDR2 YNNKEL, per germline (reference sequence). The CDR3 totals 16 residues. CDR3 loop: CASASERGRAYNEQFF. DNA of the CDR3: TGTGCCAGCGCCTCCGAGCGGGGGCGAGCCTACAATGAGCAGTTCTTC.

The chain combines TRBV5-1 with TRBJ2-7; perhaps D is TRBD1 or TRBD2 (5 bases each). Germline V lookup: CDR1 SGHRS, CDR2 YFSETQ. Trimming took 4 bases from V and 5 from J, leaving 22 bases between them. The CDR3 loop spans 16 amino acids. The CDR3 region is CASSPVRSPRDDEQYF. CDR3 sequence (DNA): TGCGCCAGCAGCCCTGTGAGATCACCAAGGGACGACGAGCAGTACTTC.

V is TRBV10-3 and J is TRBJ2-5; 7 bases agree with TRBD1. The CDR3 has 16 amino acids. V shed 4 bases, J shed 5 bases, and the junction held 13 bases outside the gene matches. CDR1 and CDR2 (germline): ENHRY, SYGVKD. In nucleotides, the CDR3 is TGTGCCATCAGTGGGAGTCCGGACAGGATGGGGGAGACCCAGTACTTC. Translation: CAISGSPDRMGETQYF.

The chain uses TRBV5-6 and TRBJ2-5, with D unresolved. The length of the CDR3 is 13 residues. Germline V gene lookup returns CDR1 SGHDT and CDR2 YYEEEE. The V gene lost 0 bases and the J gene lost 2 bases, with 5 bases spanning the gap. CDR3 nucleotide sequence: TGTGCCAGCAGCTTGGATGGACAAGAGACCCAGTACTTC. Protein sequence: CASSLDGQETQYF.

The chain carries TRBV19 and TRBJ2-1, with TRBD2 as a possible D gene (5 bases). Germline V CDR1 and CDR2: LNHDA, SQIVND (reference sequence). V was shortened by 4 bases and J by 10 bases, with 14 bases between the two germline ends. CDR3 length: 13 residues. CDR3 protein: CASSTLWTGEQFF. CDR3 bases: TGTGCCAGTAGTACCCTATGGACTGGAGAGCAGTTCTTC.

J is TRBJ2-1 and V is TRBV19, with 8 bases matching TRBD1. Looked up from germline, CDR1 is LNHDA and CDR2 is SQIVND (reference sequence). The J segment lost 4 bases and the V segment lost 6 bases, leaving 14 bases of the junction unmatched. This CDR3 has 17 residues. This chain's CDR3 is CASRNPIGQGRYNEQFF. Written as DNA, the CDR3 is TGTGCCAGTAGGAACCCAATCGGACAGGGAAGGTACAATGAGCAGTTCTTC.

The genes are TRBV30 and TRBJ1-3; D is unresolved. Trimming removed 3 bases from V and 4 bases from J, with 13 bases in between. Per germline, CDR1 GTSNPN and CDR2 SVGIG (reference sequence). This CDR3 comprises 14 residues. DNA of the CDR3: TGTGCCTGGAGCATGGGTTTGGGAGGAAACACCATATATTTT. Translation: CAWSMGLGGNTIYF.

The gene calls are TRBV30 and TRBJ2-7; D remains ambiguous. The V gene's germline CDR1 is GTSNPN and CDR2 SVGIG (reference sequence). This CDR3 region has 13 residues. Trimming took off 0 bases at V and 2 bases at J, with 8 bases between the two ends. DNA of the CDR3: TGTGCCTGGAGTGTAAGCCAGGCCTACGAGCAGTACTTC. It encodes CAWSVSQAYEQYF.

The chain combines TRBV9 with TRBJ1-2, with TRBD1 matching over 8 bases. The V and J ends lost 3 bases and 8 bases, in that order; junction bases with no gene match: 6. Germline-derived CDR1 and CDR2 are SGDLS and YYNGEE. This CDR3 has 13 residues. CDR3 sequence: CASSGGQDRGYTF. The CDR3 DNA reads TGTGCCAGCAGCGGGGGACAGGACCGGGGCTACACCTTC.